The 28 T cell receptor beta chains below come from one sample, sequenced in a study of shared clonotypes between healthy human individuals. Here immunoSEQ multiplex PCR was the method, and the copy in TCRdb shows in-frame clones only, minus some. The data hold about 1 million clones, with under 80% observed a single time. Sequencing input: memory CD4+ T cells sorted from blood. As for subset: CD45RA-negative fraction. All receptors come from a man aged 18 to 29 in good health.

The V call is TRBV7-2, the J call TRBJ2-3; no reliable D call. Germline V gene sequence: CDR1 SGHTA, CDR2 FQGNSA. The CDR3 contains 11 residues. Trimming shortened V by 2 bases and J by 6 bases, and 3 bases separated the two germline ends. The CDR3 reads CASSLIDTQYF. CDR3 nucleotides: TGTGCCAGCAGCTTAATTGATACGCAGTATTTT.

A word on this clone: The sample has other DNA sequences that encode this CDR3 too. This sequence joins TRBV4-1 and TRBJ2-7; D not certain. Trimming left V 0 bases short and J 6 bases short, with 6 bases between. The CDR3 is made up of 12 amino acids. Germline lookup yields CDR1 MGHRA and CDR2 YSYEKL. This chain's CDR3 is CASSQEVGEQYF. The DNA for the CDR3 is TGCGCCAGCAGCCAAGAGGTCGGCGAGCAGTACTTC.

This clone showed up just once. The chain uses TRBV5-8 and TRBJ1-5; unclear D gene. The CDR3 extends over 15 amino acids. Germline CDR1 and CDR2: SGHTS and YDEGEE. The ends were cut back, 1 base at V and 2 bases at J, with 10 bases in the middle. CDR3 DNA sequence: TGTGCCAGCAGCTTGTTTCGGGTTGGCAATCAGCCCCAGCATTTT. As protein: CASSLFRVGNQPQHF.

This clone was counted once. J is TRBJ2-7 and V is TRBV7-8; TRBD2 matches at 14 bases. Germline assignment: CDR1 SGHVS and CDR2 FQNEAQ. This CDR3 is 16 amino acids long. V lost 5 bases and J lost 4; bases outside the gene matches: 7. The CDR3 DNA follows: TGTGCCAGCAGCCGAGGGACTAGCGGGAGAACTTACGAGCAGTACTTC. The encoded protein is CASSRGTSGRTYEQYF.

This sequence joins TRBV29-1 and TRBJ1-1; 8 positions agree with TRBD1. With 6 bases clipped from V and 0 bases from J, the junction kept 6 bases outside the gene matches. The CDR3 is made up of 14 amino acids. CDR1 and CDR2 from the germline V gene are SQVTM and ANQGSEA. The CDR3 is CSVEIQGVNTEAFF. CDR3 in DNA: TGCAGCGTGGAAATACAGGGGGTGAACACTGAAGCTTTCTTT.

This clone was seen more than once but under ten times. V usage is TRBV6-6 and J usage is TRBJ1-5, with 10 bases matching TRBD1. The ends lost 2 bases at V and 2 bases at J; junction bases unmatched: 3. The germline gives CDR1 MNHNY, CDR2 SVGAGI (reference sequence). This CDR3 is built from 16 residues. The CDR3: CASSYPTGGGNQPQHF. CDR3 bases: TGTGCCAGCAGTTACCCGACAGGGGGCGGCAATCAGCCCCAGCATTTT.

The CDR3 coding sequence is TGTGCCAGCAGCGTAGAGACAGGGTTCGGCTATGGCTACACCTTC. Its protein product is CASSVETGFGYGYTF. V gene TRBV2 combines with J gene TRBJ1-2; TRBD1 aligns across 7 bases. The CDR3 runs to 15 residues. Germline CDR1 SNHLY, CDR2 FYNNEI. The ends lost 6 bases at V and 4 bases at J; junction bases unmatched: 11.

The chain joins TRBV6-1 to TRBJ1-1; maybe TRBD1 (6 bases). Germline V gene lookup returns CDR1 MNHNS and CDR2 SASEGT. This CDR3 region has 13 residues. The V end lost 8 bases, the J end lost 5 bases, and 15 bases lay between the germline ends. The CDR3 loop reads CASGIQGNTEAFF. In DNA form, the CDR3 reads TGTGCCAGCGGAATACAGGGAAATACTGAAGCTTTCTTT.

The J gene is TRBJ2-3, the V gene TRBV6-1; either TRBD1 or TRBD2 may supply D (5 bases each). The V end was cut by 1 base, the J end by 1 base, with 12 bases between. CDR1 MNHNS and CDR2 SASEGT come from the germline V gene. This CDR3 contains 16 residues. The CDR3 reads CASSEGRGRGTDTQYF. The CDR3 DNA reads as TGTGCCAGCAGTGAAGGACGGGGCAGAGGCACAGATACGCAGTATTTT.

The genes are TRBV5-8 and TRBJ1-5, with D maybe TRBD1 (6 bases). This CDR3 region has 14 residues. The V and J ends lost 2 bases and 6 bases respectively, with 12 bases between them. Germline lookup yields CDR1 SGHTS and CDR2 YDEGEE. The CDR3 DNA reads TGTGCCAGCAGCTTCGCACAGGGAGTTCAGCCCCAGCATTTT. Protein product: CASSFAQGVQPQHF. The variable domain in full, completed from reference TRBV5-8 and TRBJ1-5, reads EAGVTQSPTHLIKTRGQQATLRCSPISGHTSVYWYQQALGLGLQFLLWYDEGEERNRGNFPPRFSGRQFPNYSSELNVNALELEDSALYLCASSFAQGVQPQHFGDGTRLSIL.

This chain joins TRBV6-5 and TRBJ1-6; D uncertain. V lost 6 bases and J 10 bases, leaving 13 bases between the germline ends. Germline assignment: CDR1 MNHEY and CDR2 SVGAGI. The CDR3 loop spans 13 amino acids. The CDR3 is CASSPEVLSPLHF. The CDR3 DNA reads TGTGCCAGCAGCCCCGAGGTTCTCTCACCCCTCCACTTT.

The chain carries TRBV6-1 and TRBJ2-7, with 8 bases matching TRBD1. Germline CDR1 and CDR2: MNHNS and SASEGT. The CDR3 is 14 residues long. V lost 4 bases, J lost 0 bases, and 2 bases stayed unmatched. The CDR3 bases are TGTGCCAGCAGTGTCAGGGGGCTCTCCTACGAGCAGTACTTC. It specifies CASSVRGLSYEQYF.

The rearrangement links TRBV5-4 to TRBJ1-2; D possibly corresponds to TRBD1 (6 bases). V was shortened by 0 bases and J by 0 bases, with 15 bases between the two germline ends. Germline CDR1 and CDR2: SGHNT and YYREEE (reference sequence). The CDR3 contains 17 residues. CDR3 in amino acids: CASSLALRTVTNYGYTF. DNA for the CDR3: TGTGCCAGCAGCTTGGCTCTCCGGACAGTCACTAACTATGGCTACACCTTC.

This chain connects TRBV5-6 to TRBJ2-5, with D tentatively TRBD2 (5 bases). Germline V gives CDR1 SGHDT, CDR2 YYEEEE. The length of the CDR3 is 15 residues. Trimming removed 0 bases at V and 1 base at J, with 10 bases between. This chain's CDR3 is CASSLAGWGQETQYF. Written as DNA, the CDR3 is TGTGCCAGCAGCTTGGCGGGGTGGGGCCAAGAGACCCAGTACTTC.

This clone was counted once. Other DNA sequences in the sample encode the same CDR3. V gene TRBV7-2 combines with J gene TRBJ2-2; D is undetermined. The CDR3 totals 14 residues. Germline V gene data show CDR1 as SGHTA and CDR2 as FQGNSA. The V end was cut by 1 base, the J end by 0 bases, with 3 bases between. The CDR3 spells CASSLGTNTGELFF. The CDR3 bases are TGTGCCAGCAGCTTAGGGACGAACACCGGGGAGCTGTTTTTT.

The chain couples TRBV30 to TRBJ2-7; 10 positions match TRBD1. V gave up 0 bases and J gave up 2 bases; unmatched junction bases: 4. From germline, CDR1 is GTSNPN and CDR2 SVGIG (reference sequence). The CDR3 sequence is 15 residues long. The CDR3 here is CAWSVTGQGPYEQYF. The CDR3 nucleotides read TGTGCCTGGAGTGTAACGGGACAGGGGCCCTACGAGCAGTACTTC.

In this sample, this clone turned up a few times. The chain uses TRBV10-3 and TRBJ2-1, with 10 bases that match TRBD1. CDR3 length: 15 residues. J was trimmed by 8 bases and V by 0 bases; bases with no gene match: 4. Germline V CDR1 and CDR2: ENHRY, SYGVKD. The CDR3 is CAISESTGQGHEQFF. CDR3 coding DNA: TGTGCCATCAGTGAGTCCACGGGACAGGGGCATGAGCAGTTCTTC.

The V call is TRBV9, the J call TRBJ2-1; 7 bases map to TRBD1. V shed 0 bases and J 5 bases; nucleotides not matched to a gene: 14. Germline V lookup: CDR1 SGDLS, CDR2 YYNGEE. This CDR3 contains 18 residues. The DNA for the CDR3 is TGTGCCAGCAGCGTAGTTGGTGAGGGGAACAGGGGAAACAATGAGCAGTTCTTC. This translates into CASSVVGEGNRGNNEQFF.

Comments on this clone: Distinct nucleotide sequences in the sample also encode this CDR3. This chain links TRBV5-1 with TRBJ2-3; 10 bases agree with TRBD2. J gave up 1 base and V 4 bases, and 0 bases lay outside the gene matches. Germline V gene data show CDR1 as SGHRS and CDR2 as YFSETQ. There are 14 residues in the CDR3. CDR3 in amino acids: CASSLAGGTDTQYF. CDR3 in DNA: TGCGCCAGCAGCCTAGCGGGGGGCACAGATACGCAGTATTTT.

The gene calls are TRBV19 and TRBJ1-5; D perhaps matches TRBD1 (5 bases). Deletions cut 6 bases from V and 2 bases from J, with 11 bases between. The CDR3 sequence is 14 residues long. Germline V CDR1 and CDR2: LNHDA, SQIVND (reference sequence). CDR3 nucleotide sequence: TGTGCCAGTAGCTCAGGGTTGGGCAATCAGCCCCAGCATTTT. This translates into CASSSGLGNQPQHF.

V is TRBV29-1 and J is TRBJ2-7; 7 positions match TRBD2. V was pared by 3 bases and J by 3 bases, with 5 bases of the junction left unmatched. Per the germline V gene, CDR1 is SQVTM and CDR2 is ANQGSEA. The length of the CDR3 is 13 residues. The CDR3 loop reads CSVEVSGHYEQYF. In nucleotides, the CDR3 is TGCAGCGTTGAGGTTAGCGGGCACTACGAGCAGTACTTC.

CDR3 loop: CASSIFDQIGNEQFF. In nucleotides, the CDR3 is TGTGCCAGTAGTATATTCGACCAGATTGGGAATGAGCAGTTCTTC. The chain joins TRBV19 to TRBJ2-1; D unclear. The CDR3 totals 15 residues. V gave up 2 bases and J gave up 7 bases, with 15 bases separating them. Germline V gene sequence: CDR1 LNHDA, CDR2 SQIVND (reference sequence).

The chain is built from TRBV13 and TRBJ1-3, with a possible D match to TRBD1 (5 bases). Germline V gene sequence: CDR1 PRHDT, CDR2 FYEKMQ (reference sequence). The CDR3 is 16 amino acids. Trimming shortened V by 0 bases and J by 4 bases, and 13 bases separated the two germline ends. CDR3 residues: CASSLGQGVAGNTIYF. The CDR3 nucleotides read TGTGCCAGCAGCTTAGGCCAAGGGGTGGCAGGAAACACCATATATTTT.

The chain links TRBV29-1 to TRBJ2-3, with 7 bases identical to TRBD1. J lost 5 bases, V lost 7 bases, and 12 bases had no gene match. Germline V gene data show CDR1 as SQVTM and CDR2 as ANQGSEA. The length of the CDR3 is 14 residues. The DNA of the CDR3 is TGCAGCGCCACCTGGGACAGCGGACAAGATACGCAGTATTTT. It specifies CSATWDSGQDTQYF.

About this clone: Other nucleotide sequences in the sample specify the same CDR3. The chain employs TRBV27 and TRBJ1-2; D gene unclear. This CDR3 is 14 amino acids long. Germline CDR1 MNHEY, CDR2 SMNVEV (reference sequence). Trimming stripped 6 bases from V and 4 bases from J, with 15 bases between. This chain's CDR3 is CASSPRRGGYGYTF. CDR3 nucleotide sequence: TGTGCCAGCAGCCCCCGCCGGGGAGGCTATGGCTACACCTTC.

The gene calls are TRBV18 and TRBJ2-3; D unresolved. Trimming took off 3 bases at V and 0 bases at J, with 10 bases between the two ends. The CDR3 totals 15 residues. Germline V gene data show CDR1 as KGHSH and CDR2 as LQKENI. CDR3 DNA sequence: TGTGCCAGCTCACCGTTATTGGCTAGCACAGATACGCAGTATTTT. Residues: CASSPLLASTDTQYF.

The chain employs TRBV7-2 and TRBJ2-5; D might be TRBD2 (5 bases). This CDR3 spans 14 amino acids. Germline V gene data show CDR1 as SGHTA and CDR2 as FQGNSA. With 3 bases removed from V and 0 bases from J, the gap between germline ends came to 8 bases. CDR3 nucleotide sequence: TGTGCCAGCAGCTTGTGGCGGGACCAAGAGACCCAGTACTTC. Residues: CASSLWRDQETQYF.

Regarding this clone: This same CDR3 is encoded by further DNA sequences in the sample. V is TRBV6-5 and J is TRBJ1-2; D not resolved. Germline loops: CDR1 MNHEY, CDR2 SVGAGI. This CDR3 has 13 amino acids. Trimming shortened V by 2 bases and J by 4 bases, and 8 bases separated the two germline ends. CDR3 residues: CASSYRVGYGYTF. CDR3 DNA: TGTGCCAGCAGTTACAGGGTCGGCTATGGCTACACCTTC.